Below are 19 T cell receptor beta chains sequenced from a single sample in a study of human thymus T cells (dated by TCRdb to the early 2020s). The thymus tissue came from surgical resects taken out during corrective cardiac surgery. Receptor libraries were prepared by the immunoSEQ multiplex PCR assay. This is the immuneACCESS table as TCRdb keeps it, with only in-frame sequences that have V and J called. A part of the clones is gone; compared with another copy, unresolved V genes explain less than half, and the rest is unexplained. The sample table records some 78,000 clones; 96% of these occur just once. The ten top clones hold 0.031% of the sample. Sequenced material: thymus tissue. The receptor source for this set is a boy under two years old with a congenital heart defect but otherwise immunologically healthy.

The CDR3 loop is CASSVGGSSRLSGIIYNEQFF. The DNA for the CDR3 is TGTGCCAGCAGCGTAGGTGGGAGCAGCCGCCTTAGCGGGATAATCTACAATGAGCAGTTCTTC. The chain is built from TRBV9 and TRBJ2-1; 8 bases are shared with TRBD2. The CDR3 length is 21 residues. CDR1 and CDR2 from the germline V gene are SGDLS and YYNGEE. The V gene end was trimmed by 0 bases and the J gene end by 3 bases; junction bases not matched to a gene: 20.

The chain uses TRBV28 and TRBJ2-5; maybe TRBD2 (5 bases). The CDR3 is 12 residues long. V was cut by 6 bases and J by 5 bases, with 10 bases left in between. CDR1 and CDR2 (germline): MDHEN, SYDVKM. The CDR3 DNA is TGTGCCAGCAGCGCTAGAGGGGAGACCCAGTACTTC. This translates into CASSARGETQYF. Complete variable domain (other parts from reference TRBV28 and TRBJ2-5): DVKVTQSSRYLVKRTGEKVFLECVQDMDHENMFWYRQDPGLGLRLIYFSYDVKMKEKGDIPEGYSVSREKKERFSLILESASTNQTSMYLCASSARGETQYFGPGTRLLVL.

The chain employs TRBV5-4 and TRBJ2-7; 7 nucleotides align to TRBD1. The CDR3 spans 15 residues. Germline V gene lookup returns CDR1 SGHNT and CDR2 YYREEE (reference sequence). Unmatched junction bases numbered 13, after V lost 4 bases and J lost 6 bases. This CDR3 is CASSPDPRTGLEQYF. The CDR3 nucleotides are TGTGCCAGCAGCCCAGACCCGCGGACAGGCCTCGAGCAGTACTTC.

The chain recombines TRBV29-1 with TRBJ1-1; D might be TRBD1 (5 bases). CDR1 is SQVTM, CDR2 ANQGSEA, per germline. This CDR3 region has 17 residues. Trimming pared 2 bases from V and 0 bases from J, leaving 19 bases between. The CDR3 DNA sequence: TGCAGCGTTGAAAGATCCGGGACGCAAGCCTTGAACACTGAAGCTTTCTTT. Translating gives CSVERSGTQALNTEAFF.

This chain links TRBV7-9 with TRBJ2-1; D is uncertain. Germline CDR1 reads SEHNR; CDR2 reads FQNEAQ (reference sequence). V gave up 3 bases and J gave up 6 bases, with 18 bases separating them. This CDR3 has 16 amino acids. The CDR3 DNA reads as TGTGCCAGCAGCTTCTCTGTCAAAATAGCTCCCAATGAGCAGTTCTTC. Its protein is CASSFSVKIAPNEQFF.

This chain uses TRBV28 with TRBJ2-5, with 9 bases lining up with TRBD2. J lost 4 bases, V lost 5 bases, and 8 bases had no gene match. CDR1 MDHEN and CDR2 SYDVKM come from the germline V gene. This CDR3 is 15 amino acids long. CDR3 amino acids: CASSIAGVQRETQYF. Here the CDR3 DNA reads TGTGCCAGCAGTATAGCGGGAGTCCAGAGAGAGACCCAGTACTTC.

The chain is built from TRBV11-2 and TRBJ2-7; D may be TRBD1 or TRBD2 (5 bases each). Germline loops: CDR1 SGHAT, CDR2 FQNNGV. The CDR3 length is 15 residues. V was cut by 2 bases and J by 1 base, with 12 bases left in between. The CDR3 loop is CASSLLRDLSYEQYF. The CDR3 DNA follows: TGTGCCAGCAGCTTACTAAGGGACCTTTCCTACGAGCAGTACTTC.

The CDR3 protein is CASSTDQIPIDLLGTGELFF. The CDR3 nucleotides are TGTGCCAGCAGCACCGATCAAATCCCAATCGATCTTTTGGGGACCGGGGAGCTGTTTTTT. J is TRBJ2-2 and V is TRBV13; no clear D gene. The CDR3 loop spans 20 amino acids. Germline V CDR1 and CDR2: PRHDT, FYEKMQ (reference sequence). The V and J ends lost 5 bases and 5 bases respectively, with 30 bases between them.

The sample holds one count of this clone. This CDR3 is CASTEGGCEQYF. The CDR3 nucleotides read TGTGCCAGCACTGAAGGGGGTTGCGAGCAGTACTTC. The chain uses TRBV6-5 and TRBJ2-7; D perhaps matches TRBD1 (6 bases). Germline V gives CDR1 MNHEY, CDR2 SVGAGI. The CDR3 contains 12 residues. V was trimmed by 7 bases and J by 6 bases, leaving 13 bases between them.

The gene calls are TRBV2 and TRBJ2-3; no definite D call. Germline loops: CDR1 SNHLY, CDR2 FYNNEI. The CDR3 totals 15 residues. V was pared by 1 base and J by 0 bases, with 8 bases between. The CDR3 here is CASSEEASSTDTQYF. CDR3 coding DNA: TGTGCCAGCAGTGAAGAAGCGTCTAGCACAGATACGCAGTATTTT.

The chain carries TRBV6-1 and TRBJ1-5, with 7 bases fitting TRBD1. The length of the CDR3 is 18 residues. Germline CDR1 MNHNS, CDR2 SASEGT. Losses at the gene ends were 2 bases for V and 2 bases for J; bases not matched to a gene: 12. The CDR3 region is CASSEILHRGRGNQPQHF. The CDR3 DNA sequence: TGTGCCAGCAGTGAAATCTTGCACAGGGGAAGGGGCAATCAGCCCCAGCATTTT.

V gene TRBV5-5 combines with J gene TRBJ2-1, with D perhaps matching TRBD2 (6 bases). The CDR3 consists of 14 residues. Germline values: CDR1 SGHKS, CDR2 YYEKEE (reference sequence). V lost 3 bases and J 7 bases, leaving 14 bases between the germline ends. The CDR3 loop is CASSWDCIKNEQFF. Written as DNA, the CDR3 is TGTGCCAGCAGCTGGGACTGTATTAAGAATGAGCAGTTCTTC.

The V gene is TRBV2, the J gene TRBJ1-1, with a weak D call TRBD1 (5 bases). The CDR3 is made up of 12 amino acids. V was shortened by 8 bases and J by 0 bases, with 7 bases between the two germline ends. The germline V gene has CDR1 SNHLY and CDR2 FYNNEI. In DNA form, the CDR3 reads TGTGCCAGCTCCAGGGTGAACACTGAAGCTTTCTTT. Its translation: CASSRVNTEAFF.

The CDR3 is CASSLGLAGVKEQYF. The CDR3, as DNA: TGTGCCAGCAGCCTAGGACTAGCGGGAGTTAAGGAGCAGTACTTC. J is TRBJ2-7 and V is TRBV14, with 13 bases identical to TRBD2. V lost 4 bases, J lost 7 bases, and 7 bases stayed unmatched. The CDR3 covers 15 residues. From germline, CDR1 is SGHDN and CDR2 FVKESK.

In nucleotides, the CDR3 is TGTGCCAGCGGGGTCGGGAGGGCCGGGGCAGATACGCAGTATTTT. The encoded protein is CASGVGRAGADTQYF. The V and J genes are TRBV21-1 and TRBJ2-3; the table names TRBD2, a call not compared with the DNA. TRBV21-1 is listed as a pseudogene. There are 15 residues in the CDR3.

V gene TRBV6-5 combines with J gene TRBJ1-2; the match to TRBD1 covers 8 bases. The CDR3 contains 13 residues. Germline lookup yields CDR1 MNHEY and CDR2 SVGAGI. Trimming at V came to 2 bases and at J to 8 bases, leaving 4 bases not matched to a gene. DNA of the CDR3: TGTGCCAGCAGTTACGAGACAGGGGAAGGCTACACCTTC. This encodes CASSYETGEGYTF.

The CDR3 DNA is TGTGCCTGGAGCCTCCGGGACAGCTCCTATAATTCACCCCTCCACTTT. It specifies CAWSLRDSSYNSPLHF. The V call is TRBV30, the J call TRBJ1-6; the match to TRBD1 covers 7 bases. The junction had 5 bases not matched to a gene; V was cut back by 3 bases and J by 0 bases. The CDR3 loop spans 16 amino acids. The germline V gene encodes CDR1 GTSNPN and CDR2 SVGIG (reference sequence). Full variable domain (remainder filled in from reference TRBV30 and TRBJ1-6): SQTIHQWPATLVQPVGSPLSLECTVEGTSNPNLYWYRQAAGRGLQLLFYSVGIGQISSEVPQNLSASRPQDRQFILSSKKLLLSDSGFYLCAWSLRDSSYNSPLHFGNGTRLTVT.

V usage is TRBV5-1 and J usage is TRBJ2-7; 13 bases match TRBD2. Unmatched junction bases numbered 16, after V lost 4 bases and J lost 6 bases. This CDR3 spans 18 amino acids. From germline, CDR1 is SGHRS and CDR2 YFSETQ. The CDR3: CASSNKEGEGTSGIEQYF. CDR3 coding DNA: TGCGCCAGCAGCAACAAGGAGGGGGAGGGGACTAGCGGGATCGAGCAGTACTTC.

The rearrangement uses TRBV5-1 and TRBJ2-3; the D is unclear. The CDR3 loop spans 14 amino acids. Trimming took off 3 bases at V and 4 bases at J, with 12 bases between the two ends. Per the germline V gene, CDR1 is SGHRS and CDR2 is YFSETQ. CDR3 coding DNA: TGCGCCAGCAGCTCCCAACGAGGCGCAGATACGCAGTATTTT. It translates to CASSSQRGADTQYF.